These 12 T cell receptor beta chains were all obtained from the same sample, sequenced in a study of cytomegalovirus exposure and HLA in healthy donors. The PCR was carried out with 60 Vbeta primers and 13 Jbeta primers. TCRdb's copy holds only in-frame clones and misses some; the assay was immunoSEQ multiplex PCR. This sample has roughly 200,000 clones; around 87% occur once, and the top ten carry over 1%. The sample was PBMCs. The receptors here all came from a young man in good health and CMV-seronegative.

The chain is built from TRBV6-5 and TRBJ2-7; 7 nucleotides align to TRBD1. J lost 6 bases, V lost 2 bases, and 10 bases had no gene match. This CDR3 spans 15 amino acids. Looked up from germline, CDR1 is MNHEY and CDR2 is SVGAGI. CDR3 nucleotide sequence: TGTGCCAGCAGTTACCATAAACAGGGGTGGGGCGAGCAGTACTTC. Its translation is CASSYHKQGWGEQYF.

In DNA form, the CDR3 reads TGCGCCAGCAGCTTGGGACTAGCGGGAGAGTTCGAGCAGTACTTC. Residues: CASSLGLAGEFEQYF. This chain uses TRBV5-1 with TRBJ2-7, with 12 positions matching TRBD2. V lost 0 bases, J lost 6 bases, and 4 bases stayed unmatched. This CDR3 spans 15 amino acids. In germline, CDR1 is SGHRS, CDR2 YFSETQ. Together with reference TRBV5-1 and TRBJ2-7, the CDR3 gives the full variable domain: KAGVTQTPRYLIKTRGQQVTLSCSPISGHRSVSWYQQTPGQGLQFLFEYFSETQRNKGNFPGRFSGRQFSNSRSEMNVSTLELGDSALYLCASSLGLAGEFEQYFGPGTRLTVT.

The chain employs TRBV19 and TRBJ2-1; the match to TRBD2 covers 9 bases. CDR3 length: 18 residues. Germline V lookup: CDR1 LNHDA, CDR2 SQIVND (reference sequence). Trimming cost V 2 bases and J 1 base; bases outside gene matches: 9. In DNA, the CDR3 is TGTGCCAGTAGTATACTAGCGGGACCTACAGCGTCCTACAATGAGCAGTTCTTC. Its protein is CASSILAGPTASYNEQFF.

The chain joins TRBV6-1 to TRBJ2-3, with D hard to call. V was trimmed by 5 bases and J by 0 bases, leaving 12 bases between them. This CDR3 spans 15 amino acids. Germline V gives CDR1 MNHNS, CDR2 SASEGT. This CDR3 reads CASSTPPGSTDTQYF. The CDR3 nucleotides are TGTGCCAGCAGTACCCCCCCCGGGAGCACAGATACGCAGTATTTT.

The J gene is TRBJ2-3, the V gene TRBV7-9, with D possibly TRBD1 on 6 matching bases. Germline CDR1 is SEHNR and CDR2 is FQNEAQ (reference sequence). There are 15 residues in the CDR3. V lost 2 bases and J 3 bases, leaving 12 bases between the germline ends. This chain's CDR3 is CASSLTLDRTDTQYF. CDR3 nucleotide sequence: TGTGCCAGCAGCTTAACCTTGGACAGAACAGATACGCAGTATTTT.

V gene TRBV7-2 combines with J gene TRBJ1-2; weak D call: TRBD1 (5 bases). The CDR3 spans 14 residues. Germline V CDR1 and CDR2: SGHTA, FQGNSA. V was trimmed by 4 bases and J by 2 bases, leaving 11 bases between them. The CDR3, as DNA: TGTGCCAGCAGCTACAGGACGCAAAACTATGGCTACACCTTC. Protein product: CASSYRTQNYGYTF.

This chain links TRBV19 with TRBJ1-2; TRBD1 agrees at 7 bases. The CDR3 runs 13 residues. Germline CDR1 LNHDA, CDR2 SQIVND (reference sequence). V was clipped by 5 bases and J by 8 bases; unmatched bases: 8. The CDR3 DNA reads TGTGCCAGTAGTCTGACAGGGATTCACGGCTACACCTTC. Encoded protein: CASSLTGIHGYTF.

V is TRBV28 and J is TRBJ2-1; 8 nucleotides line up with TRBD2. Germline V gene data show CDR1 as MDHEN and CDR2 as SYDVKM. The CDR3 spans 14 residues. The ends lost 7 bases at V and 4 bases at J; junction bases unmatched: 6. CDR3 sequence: CASTKAGAYNEQFF. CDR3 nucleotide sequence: TGTGCCAGCACCAAAGCGGGGGCTTACAATGAGCAGTTCTTC.

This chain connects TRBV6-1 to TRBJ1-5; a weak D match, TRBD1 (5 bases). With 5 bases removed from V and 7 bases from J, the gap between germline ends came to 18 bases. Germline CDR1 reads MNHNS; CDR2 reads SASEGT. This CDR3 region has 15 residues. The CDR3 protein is CASSKLTGTSQPQHF. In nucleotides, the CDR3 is TGTGCCAGCAGTAAACTCACCGGGACTTCCCAGCCCCAGCATTTT.

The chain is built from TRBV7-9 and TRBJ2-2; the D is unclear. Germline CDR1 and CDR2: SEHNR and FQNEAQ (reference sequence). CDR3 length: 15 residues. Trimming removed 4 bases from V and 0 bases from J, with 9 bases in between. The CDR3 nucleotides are TGTGCCAGCAGCTCACGGTATGCGAACACCGGGGAGCTGTTTTTT. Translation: CASSSRYANTGELFF.

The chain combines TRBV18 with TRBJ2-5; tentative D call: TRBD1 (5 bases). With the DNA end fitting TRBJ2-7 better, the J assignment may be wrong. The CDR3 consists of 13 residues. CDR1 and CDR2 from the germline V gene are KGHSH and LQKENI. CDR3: CASSPDRSYEQYF. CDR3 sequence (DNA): TGTGCCAGCTCACCCGACAGATCCTACGAGCAGTACTTC.

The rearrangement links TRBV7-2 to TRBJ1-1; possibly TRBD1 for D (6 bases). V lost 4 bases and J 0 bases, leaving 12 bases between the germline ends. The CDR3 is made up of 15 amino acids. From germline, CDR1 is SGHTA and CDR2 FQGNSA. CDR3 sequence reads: CASSSRSGVNTEAFF. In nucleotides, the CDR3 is TGTGCCAGCAGCTCAAGGTCAGGGGTGAACACTGAAGCTTTCTTT.